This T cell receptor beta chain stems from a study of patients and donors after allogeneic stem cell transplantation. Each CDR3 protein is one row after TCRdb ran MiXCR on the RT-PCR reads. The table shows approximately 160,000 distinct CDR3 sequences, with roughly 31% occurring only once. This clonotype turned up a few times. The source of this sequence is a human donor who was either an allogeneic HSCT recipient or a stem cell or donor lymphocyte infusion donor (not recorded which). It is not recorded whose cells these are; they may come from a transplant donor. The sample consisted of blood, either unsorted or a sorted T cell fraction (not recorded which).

DNA of the CDR3: TGTGCCACCGGGAAGGAGTGGTCCGGGGAGCTGTTTTTT. Translated, it gives CATGKEWSGELFF. The chain carries TRBV15 and TRBJ2-2; D is undetermined. Germline V gene lookup returns CDR1 LNHNV and CDR2 YYDKDF (reference sequence). The CDR3 consists of 13 residues. Between the trimmed V and J ends, which lost 8 bases and 6 bases, there was a span of 13 bases.